Listed below are T cell receptor beta chains from one sample, sequenced in a study of shared clonotypes between healthy human individuals. Here immunoSEQ multiplex PCR was the method, and the copy in TCRdb shows in-frame clones only, minus some. The sample contains more than 2,000,000 clones, 85% to 95% of which appear only once. Sequencing input: naive CD4+ T cells sorted from blood. The receptors shown here come from a man aged 18 to 29 in good health. Both conserved end residues are part of each CDR3. The order of the fields is V gene, D gene, J gene, clone size, CDR3 DNA, CDR3 protein. D genes are given only for firm matches. Size is stated for part of the rows, as once, few or many counts, or as a class when the clone is expanded.

V: TRBV4-3; D: TRBD2; J: TRBJ2-1; size: .; DNA: TGCGCCAGCAGTAAGGGGAGGGGACTAGTGGGCGATGAGCAGTTCTTC; CDR3: CASSKGRGLVGDEQFF
V: TRBV5-1; D: TRBD1; J: TRBJ1-1; size: few; DNA: TGCGCCAGCAGCTCAACGACAGGGGGCCGGCCGGAAGCTTTCTTT; CDR3: CASSSTTGGRPEAFF
V: TRBV5-1; D: .; J: TRBJ2-3; size: .; DNA: TGCGCCAGCAGCTTGGGGGGGTCAGCTAGCACAGATACGCAGTATTTT; CDR3: CASSLGGSASTDTQYF
V: TRBV7-8; D: .; J: TRBJ2-2; size: .; DNA: TGTGCCAGCAGCTTACGGACAGATAACACCGGGGAGCTGTTTTTT; CDR3: CASSLRTDNTGELFF
V: TRBV6-5; D: TRBD1; J: TRBJ2-7; size: .; DNA: TGTGCCAGCAGTTCCCGGGACAGGGGGTACGAGCAGTACTTC; CDR3: CASSSRDRGYEQYF
V: TRBV5-1; D: TRBD1; J: TRBJ2-2; size: .; DNA: TGCGCCAGCAGCCCTGCCGGGACAGACACCGGGGAGCTGTTTTTT; CDR3: CASSPAGTDTGELFF
V: TRBV7-2; D: .; J: TRBJ2-3; size: .; DNA: TGTGCCAGCAGCCCCCCGAGCACAGATACGCAGTATTTT; CDR3: CASSPPSTDTQYF
V: TRBV10-2; D: TRBD2; J: TRBJ2-7; size: .; DNA: TGCGCCAACATCGGGGGACTAGCGGAGAGCTCCTACGAGCAGTACTTC; CDR3: CANIGGLAESSYEQYF
V: TRBV30; D: .; J: TRBJ1-6; size: .; DNA: TGTGCCTGGAGCCCTCAAGCGGATTCACCCCTCCACTTT; CDR3: CAWSPQADSPLHF
V: TRBV5-4; D: .; J: TRBJ2-7; size: .; DNA: TGTGCCAGCAGCCGACAGACCTACGAGCAGTACTTC; CDR3: CASSRQTYEQYF
V: TRBV7-2; D: TRBD1; J: TRBJ2-7; size: .; DNA: TGTGCCAGCAGCTTAGAACAGGGGTCCCCCTACGAGCAGTACTTC; CDR3: CASSLEQGSPYEQYF
V: TRBV19; D: .; J: TRBJ2-7; size: .; DNA: TGTGCCAGTAGTATAGAGCCAGGGTCCTACGAGCAGTACTTC; CDR3: CASSIEPGSYEQYF
V: TRBV11-3; D: .; J: TRBJ2-7; size: .; DNA: TGTGCCAGCAGCCGGGGGCTTTCTAGCTCCTACGAGCAGTACTTC; CDR3: CASSRGLSSSYEQYF
V: TRBV27; D: .; J: TRBJ1-1; size: .; DNA: TGTGCCAGCAGTCCTCCCTGGGGGGCGAACACTGAAGCTTTCTTT; CDR3: CASSPPWGANTEAFF
V: TRBV15; D: TRBD2; J: TRBJ2-5; size: .; DNA: TGTGCCACCAGCAGATCCCCGGGACTAGATACGACCCAGTACTTC; CDR3: CATSRSPGLDTTQYF
V: TRBV28; D: TRBD1; J: TRBJ1-6; size: .; DNA: TGTGCCAGCAGTCCGAGGACAGGAAGAGCTAATTCACCCCTCCACTTT; CDR3: CASSPRTGRANSPLHF
V: TRBV7-9; D: TRBD1; J: TRBJ1-2; size: few; DNA: TGTGCCAGCAGCCCCCGACAGGGCGGCTACACCTTC; CDR3: CASSPRQGGYTF
V: TRBV5-5; D: .; J: TRBJ1-2; size: .; DNA: TGTGCCAGCAGCTTCTCGGGGGAATATGGCTACACCTTC; CDR3: CASSFSGEYGYTF
V: TRBV19; D: TRBD1; J: TRBJ2-7; size: .; DNA: TGTGCCAGTAGTATTCAGGGACAGGGGGCCGGCGAGCAGTACTTC; CDR3: CASSIQGQGAGEQYF